A selection of T cell receptor beta chains follows, all from one sample in a study of hypomethylating agent response in myelodysplastic syndrome. Produced via immunoSEQ multiplex PCR; TCRdb's table is partial and in-frame only. In the table there are nearly 3,500 clones, 82% of which are singletons. The sequences come from bone marrow, collected before or after starting hypomethylating agent treatment for myelodysplastic syndrome (not recorded which). These TCRs come from a human donor with myelodysplastic syndrome. CDR3s include the opening cysteine and the closing phenylalanine or tryptophan. A D gene is named only where the DNA matches it firmly. Clone size is given for some rows only: seen once, a few or many times, or a class if the clone is expanded.

clone_size j_call v_call d_call cdr3_aa cdr3_nt
. TRBJ1-5 TRBV11-2 . CASSLGRNQPQHF TGTGCCAGCAGCTTAGGGAGAAATCAGCCCCAGCATTTT
. TRBJ2-4 TRBV29-1 . CSVEGVENIQYF TGCAGCGTTGAGGGGGTGGAAAACATTCAGTACTTC
. TRBJ2-1 TRBV9 TRBD2 CASSVGTTFNEQFF TGTGCCAGCAGCGTCGGGACTACATTCAATGAGCAGTTCTTC
few TRBJ2-2 TRBV27 . CASREPVTGELFF TGTGCCAGCAGAGAGCCGGTCACCGGGGAGCTGTTTTTT
. TRBJ1-4 TRBV7-9 TRBD1 CASSFLGQGGSNEKLFF TGTGCCAGCAGCTTCCTCGGACAGGGTGGGTCTAATGAAAAACTGTTTTTT
once TRBJ1-1 TRBV10-2 . CASSGGYTEAFF TGCGCCAGCAGTGGCGGATACACTGAAGCTTTCTTT
. TRBJ2-7 TRBV7-9 TRBD1 CASSARTGIYEQYF TGTGCCAGCAGCGCGAGGACAGGAATCTACGAGCAGTACTTC
. TRBJ2-2 TRBV9 . CASGKRGDANTGELFF TGTGCCAGCGGCAAGAGGGGGGACGCGAACACCGGGGAGCTGTTTTTT
. TRBJ1-1 TRBV6-6 . CASSYSGFTEAFF TGTGCCAGCAGTTACTCAGGGTTCACTGAAGCTTTCTTT
. TRBJ2-7 TRBV5-4 . CASSLGGQYEQYF TGTGCCAGCAGCTTGGGAGGGCAGTACGAGCAGTACTTC
few TRBJ2-7 TRBV5-4 . CASSMAKGGYEQYF TGTGCCAGCAGCATGGCCAAGGGTGGGTACGAGCAGTACTTC
. TRBJ2-5 TRBV2 . CASSDGLAETQYF TGTGCCAGCAGTGACGGTCTAGCGGAGACCCAGTACTTC
. TRBJ2-2 TRBV7-2 TRBD1 CASSLFGTGGSTGELFF TGTGCCAGCAGCTTATTTGGAACAGGGGGATCCACCGGGGAGCTGTTTTTT
once TRBJ2-1 TRBV5-4 TRBD1 CASSRRDSLYNEQFF TGTGCCAGCAGCCGACGGGACAGCCTTTACAATGAGCAGTTCTTC
. TRBJ2-3 TRBV5-4 . CASHASPTDTQYF TGTGCCAGCCACGCGAGCCCCACAGATACGCAGTATTTT
. TRBJ1-6 TRBV6-1 . CASGDWALHF TGTGCCAGTGGGGATTGGGCCCTCCACTTT
once TRBJ2-4 TRBV18 TRBD2 CASSQVSGGPSAKNIQYF TGTGCCAGCTCACAGGTGAGCGGGGGCCCGTCAGCCAAAAACATTCAGTACTTC
. TRBJ1-5 TRBV7-2 TRBD1 CASSPTGNNQPQHF TGTGCCAGCAGCCCGACAGGGAACAATCAGCCCCAGCATTTT
few TRBJ1-1 TRBV2 . CASSDRGTEAFF TGTGCCAGCAGTGACAGAGGCACTGAAGCTTTCTTT
large TRBJ1-3 TRBV2 . CASSVEGYSGNTIYF TGTGCCAGCAGTGTGGAGGGATACTCTGGAAACACCATATATTTT
. TRBJ1-6 TRBV5-1 . CASSLVGLGSPLHF TGCGCCAGCAGCTTGGTAGGGTTGGGTTCACCCCTCCACTTT
. TRBJ2-1 TRBV27 . CASGTFNEQFF TGTGCCAGCGGGACTTTCAATGAGCAGTTCTTC
. TRBJ1-2 TRBV7-2 . CASSLSGAYTF TGTGCCAGCAGCTTGTCCGGGGCCTACACCTTC
medium-sized TRBJ1-5 TRBV6-1 . CASSSPALGNQPQHF TGTGCCAGCAGTTCTCCCGCCCTCGGCAATCAGCCCCAGCATTTT
. TRBJ1-5 TRBV18 . CASSRTGDNQPQHF TGTGCCAGCTCACGAACAGGAGACAATCAGCCCCAGCATTTT
. TRBJ2-5 TRBV5-1 . CASSLDRPGETQYF TGCGCCAGCAGCTTGGACAGGCCGGGAGAGACCCAGTACTTC
. TRBJ1-2 TRBV9 . CASSVSQGGVYGYTF TGTGCCAGCAGCGTAAGCCAGGGAGGCGTCTATGGCTACACCTTC
. TRBJ2-1 TRBV4-2 TRBD2 CASSQAQTSGSSYNEQFF TGTGCCAGCAGCCAAGCACAAACTAGCGGGAGCTCCTACAATGAGCAGTTCTTC
. TRBJ1-6 TRBV11-3 . CASTPRGNSPLHF TGTGCCAGCACCCCACGGGGGAATTCACCCCTCCACTTT
. TRBJ2-1 TRBV11-3 . CASSSRGQGDEQFF TGTGCCAGCAGCTCGCGGGGCCAAGGGGATGAGCAGTTCTTC
. TRBJ2-6 TRBV5-1 . CASSSGLQSGANVLTF TGCGCCAGCAGCTCCGGCCTGCAATCTGGGGCCAACGTCCTGACTTTC
. TRBJ1-4 TRBV5-8 TRBD1 CATLQGARLTNEKLFF TGTGCCACATTACAGGGGGCCCGCCTGACTAATGAAAAACTGTTTTTT
. TRBJ2-2 TRBV18 . CASSPVTGRNTGELFF TGTGCCAGCTCACCAGTCACGGGACGGAACACCGGGGAGCTGTTTTTT
. TRBJ2-7 TRBV5-1 . CASSLGRDEQYF TGCGCCAGCAGCTTGGGAAGGGACGAGCAGTACTTC
. TRBJ2-4 TRBV11-3 TRBD2 CASSSRTSGVNIQYF TGTGCCAGCAGCTCGCGGACTAGCGGAGTCAACATTCAGTACTTC
. TRBJ1-3 TRBV7-9 TRBD1 CASSLAQGGSGNTIYF TGTGCCAGCAGCTTAGCACAGGGGGGATCTGGAAACACCATATATTTT
. TRBJ2-5 TRBV6-1 . CASKTFQETQYF TGTGCCAGCAAGACTTTCCAGGAGACCCAGTACTTC
few TRBJ2-3 TRBV5-1 . CASSSGRIPSTDTQYF TGCGCCAGCAGCTCCGGACGGATACCTAGCACAGATACGCAGTATTTT
. TRBJ2-7 TRBV6-5 TRBD2 CASSYAGGSWEQYF TGTGCCAGCAGTTACGCGGGAGGGTCTTGGGAGCAGTACTTC
. TRBJ2-7 TRBV11-2 . CASSFLGYEQYF TGTGCCAGCAGCTTCTTGGGCTACGAGCAGTACTTC
. TRBJ2-7 TRBV7-9 . CASSPLYEQYF TGTGCCAGCAGCCCCCTTTACGAGCAGTACTTC
. TRBJ1-1 TRBV11-2 . CASSYLGTEAFF TGTGCCAGCAGTTATCTGGGCACTGAAGCTTTCTTT
. TRBJ2-7 TRBV7-3 . CASSLTGGGSSSYEQYF TGTGCCAGCAGCTTAACTGGCGGAGGTTCCAGCTCCTACGAGCAGTACTTC
. TRBJ1-3 TRBV28 . CASSLTGWSSGARGNTIYF TGTGCCAGCAGTTTGACCGGGTGGAGTTCGGGGGCGCGGGGAAACACCATATATTTT
. TRBJ2-7 TRBV5-4 . CASSYRDISYEQYF TGTGCCAGCAGCTACCGGGACATCTCCTACGAGCAGTACTTC
. TRBJ1-2 TRBV10-3 . CAINEGVGGYTF TGTGCCATCAATGAGGGGGTAGGTGGCTACACCTTC
. TRBJ1-1 TRBV7-9 . CASSRDTVNTEAFF TGTGCCAGCAGCCGAGACACGGTGAACACTGAAGCTTTCTTT
. TRBJ1-5 TRBV12-5 . CASGRTDNQPQHF TGTGCTAGTGGCCGGACAGACAATCAGCCCCAGCATTTT
. TRBJ1-6 TRBV5-4 . CASSLGHSNSPLHF TGTGCCAGCAGCTTGGGGCACTCTAATTCACCCCTCCACTTT
. TRBJ1-5 TRBV10-2 TRBD1 CASRSNPRTGEGVRNQPQHF TGCGCCAGCAGATCCAATCCCCGGACAGGAGAAGGGGTAAGGAATCAGCCCCAGCATTTT
once TRBJ2-1 TRBV25-1 . CASIPTGYNEQFF TGTGCCAGCATCCCTACCGGCTACAATGAGCAGTTCTTC